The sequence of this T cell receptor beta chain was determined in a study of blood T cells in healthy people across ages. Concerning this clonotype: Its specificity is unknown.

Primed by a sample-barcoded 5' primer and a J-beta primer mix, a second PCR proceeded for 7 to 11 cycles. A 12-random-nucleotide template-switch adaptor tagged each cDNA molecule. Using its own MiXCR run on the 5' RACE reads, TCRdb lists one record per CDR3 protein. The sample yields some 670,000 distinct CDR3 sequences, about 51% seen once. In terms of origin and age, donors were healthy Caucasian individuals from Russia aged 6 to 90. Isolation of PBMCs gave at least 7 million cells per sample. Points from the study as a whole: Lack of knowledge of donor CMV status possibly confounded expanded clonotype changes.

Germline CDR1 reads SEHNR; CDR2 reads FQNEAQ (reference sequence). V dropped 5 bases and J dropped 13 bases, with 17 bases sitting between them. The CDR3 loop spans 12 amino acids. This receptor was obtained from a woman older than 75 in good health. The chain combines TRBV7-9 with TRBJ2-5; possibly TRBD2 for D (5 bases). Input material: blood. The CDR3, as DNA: TGTGCCAGCAGCCCCGAGGCGGGTCAGCCGTACTTC. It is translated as CASSPEAGQPYF.